This T cell receptor (beta chain) came from a study of neurological immune-mediated disorders (dated by TCRdb to between 2018 and 2021). Concerning the study at large: Among the roughly 34 multiple sclerosis patients, relapsing-remitting MS was present in some 30 and secondary progressive MS was present in 3. Peripheral blood TCR-beta repertoires from patients with HTLV-I-associated myelopathy (HAM/TSP), patients with multiple sclerosis, and healthy controls were compared in the study using UMI-based sequencing. The 106 TCR-beta libraries included longitudinal samples, technical triplicates and paired sorted CD4+ and CD8+ T-cell subsets alongside PBMC samples. The cohort comprised about 71 subjects: some 14 HAM/TSP patients, approximately 34 multiple sclerosis patients and 20 or so healthy controls. Study-wide findings and limitations: The MS cluster showed no association with clinical or MRI features, and the authors stated that larger cohorts are needed. No identical CDR3 amino acid sequences were found to be shared among expanded clones across subjects, suggesting that TCR-beta repertoires were private in all groups. TCR clonal expansion was highest in HAM/TSP patients and lowest in MS patients, with MS patients falling below even healthy controls. Repertoires from 18 of 34 MS patients were grouped by phylogenetic analysis into a cluster of related CDR3 sequences, suggesting a possible repertoire-level signature.

cDNA was synthesized by template-switch 5'RACE using a primer carrying a 10-nucleotide random unique molecular identifier by which each TCR transcript was tagged. Every sequencing run covered 15-18 subjects and yielded more than 160 million TCR-beta sequences. The RNeasy kit was used for extraction of total RNA. TCR-beta VDJ regions were amplified with primers for the TCR constant region and the 5'RACE anchor, using the KAPA Real-time Library Amplification kit. A first PCR added sample indexes and Illumina adaptors, after which a second PCR increased the library yield. The roughly 650 bp TCR product was size-selected on a 2% E-gel SizeSelection system after Ampure bead purification. Before pooling, library quality was checked on a Bioanalyzer, concentration was measured with Qubit, and libraries were quantified with the Kapa Library Quantification kit. An Illumina HiSeq 2500 sequenced the libraries paired-end 2 x 150 bp. To increase sequence diversity, about 25-31% phiX was spiked into each library pool. Per the source publication's procedure: The UMI-based MiGEC pipeline processed quality-filtered reads and removed over 80% of raw TCR sequences during error correction. IMGT germline references were used for alignment of VDJ genes, and clonotypes were defined by a unique CDR3 amino acid sequence together with V-J genes. Clonal expansion, Shannon diversity and CDR3 relatedness were evaluated with VDJtools (CalcPairwiseDistances, ClusterSamples), while phylogenetic trees were built in CLCbio workbench. Expanded clones were defined as having at least 8 unique UMIs, based on coefficient-of-variation modelling across technical triplicates. The public reads were reprocessed in TCRdb via fastp at Q25 and MiXCR, keeping in-frame beta chains. Each CDR3 protein appears once, grouped with its most common genes and DNA. These V and J calls rely on TCRdb rather than the paper's analysis. A total of around 46,000 distinct CDR3 sequences appear in this sample, around 4.3% of them only once. The ten largest clones add up to under 6.5% of the sample.

This clonotype was detected many times. No antigen is known for it. Per-base qualities were not stored, and no clone one base away is much larger. Taken from the germline V gene, the CDR1 and CDR2 loops are MDHEN and SYDVKM. Trimming removed 6 bases from V and 0 bases from J, leaving 6 bases between the germline ends. Its CDR3 holds 12 amino acids, cysteine through phenylalanine. Solely the CDR3 DNA is kept, with 36 bases framed from the first base. For the unsorted PBMC libraries, 2 million PBMCs were stored in RNAlater at -80 degrees C until RNA extraction and were used to generate the libraries. The multiple sclerosis patients were enrolled in a US clinical protocol that evaluated disease progression with magnetic resonance imaging. Peripheral blood was subjected to Ficoll-Hypaque density gradient centrifugation to isolate PBMCs, which were then cryopreserved in liquid nitrogen.

The sequence is built from TRBV28 and TRBJ2-7, with the D gene not clear enough to name. Sequenced: PBMCs. This sequence originates from a woman in her sixties or seventies with multiple sclerosis. The CDR3 reads CASRVSSYEQYF. The nucleotides read TGTGCCAGCAGGGTCAGCTCCTACGAGCAGTACTTC. Beyond the CDR3, the reference TRBV28 and TRBJ2-7 genes provide the residues; the full variable domain reads: DVKVTQSSRYLVKRTGEKVFLECVQDMDHENMFWYRQDPGLGLRLIYFSYDVKMKEKGDIPEGYSVSREKKERFSLILESASTNQTSMYLCASRVSSYEQYFGPGTRLTVT.